This T cell receptor (beta chain) is drawn from a study of shared clonotypes between healthy human individuals. Deep-level assay runs were performed. TCRdb's table, derived via immunoSEQ multiplex PCR, lists solely in-frame clones and lacks some. The sample includes about 870,000 clones, 90% to 95% of them seen just once. The germline gives CDR1 LGHNA, CDR2 YSLEER. Trimming cost V 1 base and J 10 bases, with 14 bases left between them. The CDR3 is 14 residues long. Positive CCR7 selection of CD45RO-negative cells yielded the naive CD8 cells, and terminally differentiated effector memory CD45RA+ cells were excluded.

The TCR comes from a man under 40 in good health. The sequenced sample consisted of naive CD8+ T cells sorted from blood. The chain joins TRBV4-3 to TRBJ2-1; no clear D gene. The DNA for the CDR3 is TGCGCCAGCAGCCAAGTACCCCACGTGGGGGAGCAGTTCTTC. Protein: CASSQVPHVGEQFF.